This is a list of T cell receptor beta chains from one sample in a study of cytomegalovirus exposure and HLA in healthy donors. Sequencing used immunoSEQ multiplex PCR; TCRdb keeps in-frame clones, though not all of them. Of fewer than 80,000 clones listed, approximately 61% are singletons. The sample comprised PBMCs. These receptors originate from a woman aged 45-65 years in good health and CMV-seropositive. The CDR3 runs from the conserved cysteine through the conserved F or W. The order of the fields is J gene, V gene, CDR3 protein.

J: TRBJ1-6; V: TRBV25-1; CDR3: CASSLRTGPDSPLHF
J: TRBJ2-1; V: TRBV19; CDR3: CASSMTWQGSEQFF
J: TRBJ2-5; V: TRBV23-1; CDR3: CASSQPPLGGTEETQYF
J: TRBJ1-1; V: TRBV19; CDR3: CASSGLTGSTEAFF
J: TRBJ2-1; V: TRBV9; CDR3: CASSTSSYNEQFF
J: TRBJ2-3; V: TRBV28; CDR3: CASNIQGHGADTQYF
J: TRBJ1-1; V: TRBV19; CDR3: CASSRRQGGEAFF
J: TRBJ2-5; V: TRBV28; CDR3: CASHGQGTQYF
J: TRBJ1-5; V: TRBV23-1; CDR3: CASSQPSRLYQPQHF
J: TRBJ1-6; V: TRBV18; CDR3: CASSPGTGANSPLHF
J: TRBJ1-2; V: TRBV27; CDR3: CASSYGGNYGYTF
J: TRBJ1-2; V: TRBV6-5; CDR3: CASSKGQTNGYTF
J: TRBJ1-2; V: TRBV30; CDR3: CAWRGTDYGYTF
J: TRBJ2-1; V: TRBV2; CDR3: CASILTEGQGEQFF
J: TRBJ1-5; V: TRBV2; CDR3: CASSDTRQPQHF